This entry features one T cell receptor beta chain sequence. Its antigen target is currently unknown. No clone much larger than this one lies a single base away; base qualities are absent. TCRbeta CDR3 regions were amplified from genomic DNA by means of the immunoSEQ Assay, a bias-controlled multiplex PCR. Concerning the study's data processing: Nucleated cell counts per sample were estimated from amplification of reference gene primers within the assay. To quantify the absolute abundance of each unique TCRbeta CDR3 rearrangement, sequence reads were collapsed and filtered. For each sample, productive Simpson clonality was calculated as the square root of Simpson's diversity index over productive rearrangements. TCRdb retrieved this table from immuneACCESS and kept in-frame rearrangements only. Not all clones are present; in checked studies, unresolved V genes account for under half, and no reason is known for the remainder. From that table come the V and J calls and clone size; the DNA was used to work out D and trimming. The sample table contains 75,000 to 90,000 clones; only one count was recorded for roughly 86% of them. The top ten clones comprise approximately 5% of the sample.

The data derive from a study of blood T cell repertoires in COVID-19 (dated by TCRdb to the early 2020s). Concerning the study at large: Samples covering the acute and convalescent phases of COVID-19 were provided by collaborators in the United States, Italy and Spain. The prospective study material was composed of cDNA or gDNA derived from T cells, B-cell-depleted T cells, or PBMCs. The sample metadata nearly always contained a de-identified subject ID, COVID-19 status, age in years and sex. The dataset comprised deeply sampled blood TCRbeta repertoires from subjects exposed to, actively infected with, or recovered from COVID-19. Where available, HLA class I and class II types were taken from metadata supplied by the sample provider and were not determined by assay-based typing. The repertoires were released in a freely available public database meant as a resource for research on the immune response to SARS-CoV-2. Samples were obtained from the ongoing ImmuneRACE study (first 160 participants) and from approximately 1,200 subjects provided by 6 global collaborators. Points the paper makes about the study in general: The quantity of clinical and demographic metadata differed by source and by participant and was supplied without curation.

Whole blood was collected in K2EDTA tubes by collaborating institutions according to the institutions' own protocols. For TCRbeta analysis, collaborators shipped samples as frozen whole blood, isolated PBMCs, or DNA extracted from either of those sample types. This sequence originates from a man aged 50 to 60 with active or convalescent COVID-19. The specimen sequenced was peripheral blood.

The nucleotide sequence reads TGCGCCAGCATGATGACAGCTAGCACAGATACGCAGTATTTT. Its amino acids are CASMMTASTDTQYF. The chain employs TRBV5-1 and TRBJ2-3, and possibly TRBD1, on 5 matching bases. Based on the germline V gene, the CDR1 and CDR2 sequences are SGHRS and YFSETQ. The CDR3 covers 14 residues, taking in both the cysteine and the phenylalanine. The retained sequence is limited to the CDR3, 42 bases, with the frame set at the first base. Relative to germline, V is 6 bases shorter and J is 0 bases shorter, with 11 bases between their ends.